A single sample is the source of the 9 T cell receptor beta chains below, sequenced in a study of blood T cell repertoires in COVID-19. Data came from immunoSEQ multiplex PCR; TCRdb stores just in-frame clones and leaves some out. The sample holds under 200,000 clones, about 90% seen once. Material for sequencing was peripheral blood. The source is a man aged 60-69 years with active or convalescent COVID-19.

The chain couples TRBV19 to TRBJ2-7; TRBD2 agrees at 11 bases. CDR1 LNHDA and CDR2 SQIVND come from the germline V gene (reference sequence). The CDR3 sequence is 13 residues long. After removal of 4 bases from V and 6 bases from J, the junction contained 2 bases not matched to a gene. DNA for the CDR3: TGTGCCAGTAGTACGGGACTAGCGGTCGAGCAGTACTTC. Amino acids: CASSTGLAVEQYF. The full variable domain, in which reference TRBV19 and TRBJ2-7 provide the parts outside the CDR3, is DGGITQSPKYLFRKEGQNVTLSCEQNLNHDAMYWYRQDPGQGLRLIYYSQIVNDFQKGDIAEGYSVSREKKESFPLTVTSAQKNPTAFYLCASSTGLAVEQYFGPGTRLTVT.

This chain uses TRBV5-6 with TRBJ2-1, with 15 bases aligning to TRBD2. This CDR3 has 15 amino acids. CDR1 and CDR2 from the germline V gene are SGHDT and YYEEEE. The V gene end was trimmed by 4 bases and the J gene end by 9 bases; junction bases not matched to a gene: 5. DNA of the CDR3: TGTGCCAGCAGCGTAGGACTAGCGGGGGGGCGTGAGCAGTTCTTC. Protein sequence: CASSVGLAGGREQFF.

The V gene is TRBV27, the J gene TRBJ2-4; TRBD1 is a possible D gene (6 bases). This CDR3 spans 14 amino acids. Germline V gene sequence: CDR1 MNHEY, CDR2 SMNVEV (reference sequence). Trimming took 1 base from V and 5 from J, leaving 9 bases between them. The CDR3 is CASSLWSGENIQYF. The CDR3 bases are TGTGCCAGCAGTTTATGGTCAGGGGAAAACATTCAGTACTTC.

The chain carries TRBV19 and TRBJ1-6; D unresolved. Germline lookup yields CDR1 LNHDA and CDR2 SQIVND (reference sequence). V was clipped by 2 bases and J by 5 bases, with 13 bases between them. The CDR3 spans 16 residues. As DNA, the CDR3 is TGTGCCAGTAGTATACCGCGGGAGGACCATAATTCACCCCTCCACTTT. Residues: CASSIPREDHNSPLHF.

The J gene is TRBJ1-1, the V gene TRBV19; 8 nucleotides agree with TRBD1. Germline CDR1 is LNHDA and CDR2 is SQIVND (reference sequence). CDR3 length: 17 residues. The ends lost 4 bases at V and 4 bases at J; junction bases unmatched: 14. The CDR3 loop is CASSTRRTGNRVTEAFF. The DNA for the CDR3 is TGTGCCAGTAGTACCCGAAGGACAGGGAATAGGGTCACTGAAGCTTTCTTT.

In nucleotides, the CDR3 is TGTGCCATCAGTGAACCCGGGAGGGGGTCCTCCTACGAGCAGTACTTC. Its protein product is CAISEPGRGSSYEQYF. V usage is TRBV10-3 and J usage is TRBJ2-7; 8 nucleotides agree with TRBD2. Germline V gene sequence: CDR1 ENHRY, CDR2 SYGVKD. The CDR3 has 16 amino acids. J gave up 0 bases and V 3 bases, and 7 bases lay outside the gene matches.

The chain uses TRBV19 and TRBJ1-3; 8 nucleotides align to TRBD1. The CDR3 contains 14 residues. Germline CDR1 LNHDA, CDR2 SQIVND (reference sequence). The ends lost 7 bases at V and 4 bases at J; junction bases unmatched: 6. CDR3 region: CASTIGTGGNTIYF. As DNA, the CDR3 is TGTGCCAGTACCATAGGGACAGGCGGAAACACCATATATTTT.

The rearrangement uses TRBV19 and TRBJ1-3, with TRBD1 as a possible D gene (6 bases). The length of the CDR3 is 13 residues. Germline V lookup: CDR1 LNHDA, CDR2 SQIVND (reference sequence). The V end was cut by 9 bases, the J end by 0 bases, with 9 bases between. The CDR3 region is CASHRDSGNTIYF. CDR3 in DNA: TGTGCCAGCCACAGGGACTCTGGAAACACCATATATTTT.

The CDR3 nucleotides read TGTGCCAGTAGTATCTGGGGTAGTGGGACTAGCACAGATACGCAGTATTTT. As protein: CASSIWGSGTSTDTQYF. The chain uses TRBV19 and TRBJ2-3; maybe TRBD2 (6 bases). CDR1 LNHDA and CDR2 SQIVND come from the germline V gene (reference sequence). V lost 3 bases to trimming and J lost 0 bases, with 16 bases between them. This CDR3 is 17 amino acids long. Variable domain in full (rest from reference TRBV19 and TRBJ2-3): DGGITQSPKYLFRKEGQNVTLSCEQNLNHDAMYWYRQDPGQGLRLIYYSQIVNDFQKGDIAEGYSVSREKKESFPLTVTSAQKNPTAFYLCASSIWGSGTSTDTQYFGPGTRLTVL.